The clone carrying this T cell receptor beta chain occurred many times. Its antigen is still unknown. This CDR3 comprises 18 residues. Germline values: CDR1 SGHTA, CDR2 FQGNSA. The trim removed 5 bases at V and 5 bases at J, leaving 17 bases unmatched. TCRdb ran MiXCR on the 5' RACE reads and lists one entry per CDR3 protein. The table records fewer than 350,000 distinct CDR3 sequences, 14% of them present only once. This entry comes from a study of T-cell memory formation after mild COVID-19. Overall study: Largely, TCR clusters stayed within a single donor. Study-level findings and limits: Contracting clones, day 15 to 85, had balanced CD4/CD8, and later expanders favored CD4+. Mainly CM and EM harbored the contracting CD4+ clones; mainly EMRA harbored the CD8+ ones.

The sequencing sample was made of PBMCs or a T cell subset sorted from them (not recorded which). The V and J genes are TRBV7-2 and TRBJ2-3, with 9 bases that match TRBD2. The clonotype comes from a man between 18 and 35 years old who had mild COVID-19 (a few samples of this study predate the infection). Cell type and time point are not known. This chain's CDR3 is CASSPSVGTSPGGDTQYF. The CDR3 region has the DNA TGTGCCAGCAGCCCATCTGTAGGGACTAGCCCAGGAGGAGATACGCAGTATTTT.